Listed below are T cell receptor beta chains from one sample, sequenced in a study of neurological immune-mediated disorders. TCRdb re-called the 5' RACE reads with MiXCR, one entry per CDR3 protein. The sample consists of some 68,000 distinct CDR3 sequences, roughly 13% of them appearing once. The specimen sequenced was PBMCs. The source is a female donor with HTLV-1-associated myelopathy (HAM/TSP). Each CDR3 is given with its conserved first and last residue. A D gene is named only where the DNA matches it firmly. A clone size is listed for some rows: how often the clone was seen (once, few, many), or a class if it is expanded.

>TRBV7-6|TRBJ2-5|many|NA
TGTGCCAGCAGCCCGCGGGAGACCCAGTACTTC
CASSPRETQYF
>TRBV12-3/TRBV12-4|TRBJ2-3|many|NA
TGTGCCAGCAAGGGTAGCACAGATACGCAGTATTTT
CASKGSTDTQYF
>TRBV7-9|TRBJ2-5|many|TRBD2
TGTGCCAGCAGCGCAAGCGGGGGAGAAGAGACCCAGTACTTC
CASSASGGEETQYF
>TRBV7-2|TRBJ1-4|medium-sized|NA
TGTGCCAGCAGCTTAGCTTCAGGGAATGAAAAACTGTTTTTT
CASSLASGNEKLFF
>TRBV20-1|TRBJ2-3|many|NA
TGCAGTGCTAGCAAGACCCTTCTGGGAGATACGCAGTATTTT
CSASKTLLGDTQYF
>TRBV29-1|TRBJ2-7|many|TRBD1
TGCAGCGTGCAAAGGTTGGGACAGGGCGAGCAGTACTTC
CSVQRLGQGEQYF
>TRBV12-3/TRBV12-4|TRBJ1-2|medium-sized|NA
TGTGCCAGCAGTCATAATACAGGAGACTATGGCTACACCTTC
CASSHNTGDYGYTF
>TRBV5-1|TRBJ2-3|many|TRBD1
TGCGCCAGCAGCAAAGGACAGGGGGAAGATACGCAGTATTTT
CASSKGQGEDTQYF
>TRBV7-8|TRBJ2-1|few|TRBD2
TGTGCCAGCAGCCTGTTACTAGCGGGGGTTTACAATGAGCAGTTCTTC
CASSLLLAGVYNEQFF
>TRBV15|TRBJ2-5|many|TRBD2
TGTGCTACCAGCAGAGAAGGGGCGGGGGAAGAGACCCAGTACTTC
CATSREGAGEETQYF
>TRBV5-1|TRBJ2-6|many|TRBD1
TGCGCCAGCAGTTCCGGGACAGGGTCTTCTGGGGCCAACGTCCTGACTTTC
CASSSGTGSSGANVLTF
>TRBV28|TRBJ2-1|many|TRBD2
TGTGCCAGCAGTGGCCTTAGCGGGGGGGCATTTAATGAGCAGTTCTTC
CASSGLSGGAFNEQFF
>TRBV20-1|TRBJ1-3|NA|NA
TGCAGTGCTAGAGATGGACGCTCTGGAAACACCATATATTTT
CSARDGRSGNTIYF
>TRBV20-1|TRBJ2-7|few|TRBD2
TGCAGTGCTAGAGATCCTAGCGGGGGCGGGACCTACGAGCAGTACTTC
CSARDPSGGGTYEQYF
>TRBV7-2|TRBJ2-7|many|TRBD2
TGTGCCAGCAGCTCGAAAGCGGGGGGGCCGTTCGAGCAGTACTTC
CASSSKAGGPFEQYF
>TRBV5-1|TRBJ1-1|many|NA
TGCGCCAGCAGCCTAAACGACAGGAACACTGAAGCTTTCTTT
CASSLNDRNTEAFF
>TRBV5-1|TRBJ1-4|many|NA
TGCGCCAGCAGGGGCAGTTCTAATGAAAAACTGTTTTTT
CASRGSSNEKLFF
>TRBV5-1|TRBJ1-6|many|TRBD1
TGCGCCAGCACCCCGGGACAGCCGGGGCCGAATTCACCCCTCCACTTT
CASTPGQPGPNSPLHF
>TRBV7-6|TRBJ2-5|NA|TRBD1
TGTGCCAGCGGGGGCGACAGGGGGCTGGAGACCCAGTACTTC
CASGGDRGLETQYF
>TRBV3-1|TRBJ1-3|many|TRBD1
TGTGCCAGCAGACGGACAGGGTCCAGAAACACCATATATTTT
CASRRTGSRNTIYF
>TRBV28|TRBJ2-1|many|NA
TGTGCCAGCAGGCAGGGTTTCAATGAGCAGTTCTTC
CASRQGFNEQFF
>TRBV5-1|TRBJ1-5|many|NA
TGCGCCAGCAGCCACGGGTGTTTAAATCAGCCCCAGCATTTT
CASSHGCLNQPQHF
>TRBV24-1|TRBJ2-5|many|TRBD1
TGTGCCACCAGTGACTGGACAGGGGCGAAAGAGACCCAGTACTTC
CATSDWTGAKETQYF
>TRBV5-1|TRBJ2-3|many|TRBD2
TGCGCCAGCAGCATGCCAACCCGGACTAGCGGGTACCTCAGCACAGATACGCAGTATTTT
CASSMPTRTSGYLSTDTQYF
>TRBV28|TRBJ2-3|many|NA
TGTGCCAGCAGTTCCTTCTCCTCCCGGGACTCCACAGATACGCAGTATTTT
CASSSFSSRDSTDTQYF